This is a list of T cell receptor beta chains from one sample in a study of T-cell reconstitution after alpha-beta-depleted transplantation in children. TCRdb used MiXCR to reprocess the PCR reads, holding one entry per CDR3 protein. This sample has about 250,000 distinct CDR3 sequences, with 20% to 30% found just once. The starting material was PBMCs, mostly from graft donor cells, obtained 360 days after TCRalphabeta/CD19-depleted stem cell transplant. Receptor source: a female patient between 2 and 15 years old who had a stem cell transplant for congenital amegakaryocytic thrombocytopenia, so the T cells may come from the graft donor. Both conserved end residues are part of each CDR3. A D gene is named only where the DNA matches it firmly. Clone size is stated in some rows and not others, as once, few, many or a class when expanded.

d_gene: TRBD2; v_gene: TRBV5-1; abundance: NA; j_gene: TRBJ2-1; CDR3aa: CASSQALAVYNEQFF; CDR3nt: TGCGCCAGCAGCCAAGCACTAGCGGTATACAATGAGCAGTTCTTC
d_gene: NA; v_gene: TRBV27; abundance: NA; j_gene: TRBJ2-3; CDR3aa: CASKGWEFTSTDTQYF; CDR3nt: TGTGCCAGCAAAGGCTGGGAGTTCACTAGCACAGATACGCAGTATTTT
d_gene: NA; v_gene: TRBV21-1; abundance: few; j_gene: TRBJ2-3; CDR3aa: CASTNIIRRASTDTQYF; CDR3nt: TGTGCCAGCACCAATATCATCAGGAGAGCAAGCACAGATACGCAGTATTTT
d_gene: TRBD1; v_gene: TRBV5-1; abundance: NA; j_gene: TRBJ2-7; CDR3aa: CASSHGQGARNEQYF; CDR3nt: TGCGCCAGCAGCCACGGACAGGGGGCGCGGAACGAGCAGTACTTC
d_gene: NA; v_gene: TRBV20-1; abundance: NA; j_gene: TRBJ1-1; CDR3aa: CSARNQGLGRSEAFF; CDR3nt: TGCAGTGCTAGAAACCAGGGGCTGGGCCGATCTGAAGCTTTCTTT
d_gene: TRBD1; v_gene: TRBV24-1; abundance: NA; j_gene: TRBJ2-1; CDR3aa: CATSEPSGTGVNEQFF; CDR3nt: TGTGCCACCAGTGAACCATCCGGGACAGGGGTCAATGAGCAGTTCTTC
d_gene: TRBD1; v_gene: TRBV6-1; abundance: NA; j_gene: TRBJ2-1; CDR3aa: CASSQDRVLDNEQFF; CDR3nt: TGTGCCAGCAGCCAGGACAGGGTGCTGGACAATGAGCAGTTCTTC
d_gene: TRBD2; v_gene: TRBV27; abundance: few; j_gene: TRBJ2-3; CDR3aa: CASSFWTSETDTQYF; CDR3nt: TGTGCCAGCAGTTTTTGGACTAGCGAGACAGATACGCAGTATTTT
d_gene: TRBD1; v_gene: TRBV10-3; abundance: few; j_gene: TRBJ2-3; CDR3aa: CAISPPPGQGADTQYF; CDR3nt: TGTGCCATCAGTCCACCCCCGGGACAGGGGGCAGATACGCAGTATTTT
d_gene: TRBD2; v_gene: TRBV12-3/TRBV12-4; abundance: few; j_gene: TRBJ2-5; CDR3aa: CASSYSAGAETQYF; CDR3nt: TGTGCCAGCAGTTACTCTGCGGGAGCAGAGACCCAGTACTTC
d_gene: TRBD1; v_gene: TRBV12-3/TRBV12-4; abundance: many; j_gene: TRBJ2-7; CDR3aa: CASSLSGTGINYEQYF; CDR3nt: TGTGCCAGCAGTCTCAGTGGGACAGGGATTAACTACGAGCAGTACTTC
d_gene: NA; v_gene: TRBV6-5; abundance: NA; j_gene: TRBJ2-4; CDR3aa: CASSYRRENIQYF; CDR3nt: TGTGCCAGCAGTTACCGCAGGGAAAACATTCAGTACTTC
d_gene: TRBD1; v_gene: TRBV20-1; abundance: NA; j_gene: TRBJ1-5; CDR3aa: CSAKERQGGQPQHF; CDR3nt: TGCAGTGCTAAGGAACGACAGGGCGGTCAGCCCCAGCATTTT
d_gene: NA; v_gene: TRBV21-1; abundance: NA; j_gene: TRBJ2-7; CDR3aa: CASSDRDLETYEQYF; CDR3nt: TGTGCCAGCAGCGACCGGGACCTCGAAACCTACGAGCAGTACTTC
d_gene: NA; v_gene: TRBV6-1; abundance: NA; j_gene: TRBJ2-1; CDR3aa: CASSLPDSYNEQFF; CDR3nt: TGTGCCAGCAGCCTCCCGGACTCTTACAATGAGCAGTTCTTC
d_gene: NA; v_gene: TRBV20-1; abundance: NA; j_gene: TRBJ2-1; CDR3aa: CSAAPTKSARYSYNEQFF; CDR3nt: TGCAGTGCTGCCCCGACCAAAAGCGCCAGATACTCCTACAATGAGCAGTTCTTC
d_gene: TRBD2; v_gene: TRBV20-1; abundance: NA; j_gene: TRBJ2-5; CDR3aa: CSALLAWGETQYF; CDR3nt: TGCAGTGCACTACTAGCGTGGGGGGAGACCCAGTACTTC
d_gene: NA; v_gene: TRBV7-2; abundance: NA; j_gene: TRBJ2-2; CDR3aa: CASSFVTGELFF; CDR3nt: TGTGCCAGCAGCTTTGTCACCGGGGAGCTGTTTTTT
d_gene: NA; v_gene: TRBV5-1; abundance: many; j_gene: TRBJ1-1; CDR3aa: CASSWGIGLNTEAFF; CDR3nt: TGCGCCAGCAGCTGGGGTATAGGTCTGAACACTGAAGCTTTCTTT
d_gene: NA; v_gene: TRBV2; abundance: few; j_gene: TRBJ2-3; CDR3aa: CASRSADTQYF; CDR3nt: TGTGCCAGCAGGTCTGCGGATACGCAGTATTTT
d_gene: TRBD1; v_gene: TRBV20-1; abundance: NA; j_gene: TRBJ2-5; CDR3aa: CSAPGQRPFRAQETQYF; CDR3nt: TGCAGTGCCCCGGGACAGCGACCTTTTCGGGCGCAAGAGACCCAGTACTTC
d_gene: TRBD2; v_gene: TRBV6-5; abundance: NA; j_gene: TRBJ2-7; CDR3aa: CASSYQGLAGVGEQYF; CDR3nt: TGTGCCAGCAGTTATCAGGGACTAGCGGGAGTCGGTGAGCAGTACTTC
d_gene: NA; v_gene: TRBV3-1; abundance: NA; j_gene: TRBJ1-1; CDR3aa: CASSQDGADEAFF; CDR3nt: TGTGCCAGCAGCCAAGATGGGGCGGATGAAGCTTTCTTT
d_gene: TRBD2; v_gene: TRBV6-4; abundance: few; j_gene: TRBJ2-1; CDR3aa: CASSGLAGIHEQFF; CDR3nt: TGTGCCAGCAGCGGACTAGCGGGAATACATGAGCAGTTCTTC
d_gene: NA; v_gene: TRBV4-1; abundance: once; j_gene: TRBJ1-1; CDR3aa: CASSHPVRDTEAFF; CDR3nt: TGCGCCAGCAGCCACCCCGTTCGGGACACTGAAGCTTTCTTT
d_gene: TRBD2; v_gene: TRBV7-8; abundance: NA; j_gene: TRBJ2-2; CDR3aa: CASSLARLATNTGELFF; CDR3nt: TGTGCCAGCAGCTTAGCCCGACTAGCCACGAACACCGGGGAGCTGTTTTTT
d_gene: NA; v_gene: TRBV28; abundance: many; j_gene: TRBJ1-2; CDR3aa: CASRRQVWYGYTF; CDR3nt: TGTGCCAGCAGACGACAGGTTTGGTATGGCTACACCTTC
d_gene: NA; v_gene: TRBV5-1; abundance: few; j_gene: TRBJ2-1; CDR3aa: CASSYDSNEQFF; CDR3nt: TGCGCCAGCAGCTACGACTCCAATGAGCAGTTCTTC
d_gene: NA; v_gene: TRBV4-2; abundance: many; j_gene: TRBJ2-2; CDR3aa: CASSPDSTGELFF; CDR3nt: TGTGCCAGCAGCCCAGACAGTACCGGGGAGCTGTTTTTT
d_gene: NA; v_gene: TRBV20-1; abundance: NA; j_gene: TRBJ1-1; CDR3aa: CSVLMDRLNTEAFF; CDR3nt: TGCAGTGTTCTGATGGACAGACTGAACACTGAAGCTTTCTTT
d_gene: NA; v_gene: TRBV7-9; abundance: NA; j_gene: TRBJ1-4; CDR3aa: CASSLGQGSAKLFF; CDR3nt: TGTGCCAGCAGCTTAGGGCAGGGTTCGGCAAAACTGTTTTTT